This T cell receptor beta chain emerged from a study of graft-versus-host responses after intestinal transplantation (dated by TCRdb to the early 2020s). Looking at the study overall: The transplants that recipients got were multivisceral, liver-intestinal, or isolated intestinal. Every recipient was given anti-thymocyte globulin induction, then maintenance tacrolimus and steroids for about three years. Graft-versus-host and host-versus-graft alloreactive T cell clones were tracked in the graft, circulation and bone marrow after intestinal transplantation using bulk TCR-beta CDR3 sequencing. To identify alloreactive clones, pre-transplant mixed lymphocyte reaction products were sequenced and compared with unstimulated pre-transplant donor and recipient T cells. A cohort of fewer than 25 intestinal transplant recipients, including one retransplant, was enrolled, and 3 patients lacking pretransplant specimens were excluded. Donor T cell macrochimerism was defined as a peak of at least 4% donor T cells among recipient peripheral blood mononuclear cells. Rather than going through the commercial service, samples from three later patients were sequenced in-house on an Illumina MiSeq and processed with MiXCR.

After transplant, bone marrow was aspirated from the posterior iliac crest or from another site selected by the physician. Library preparation used the immunoSEQ multiplex PCR assay. High-throughput TCR-beta CDR3 sequencing of genomic DNA from most patients was performed by Adaptive Biotechnologies. Per the original workflow: Adaptive's ImmunoSEQ software supplied the TCR sequencing data for 15 to 20 patients, while MiXCR and VDJtools were used to process three other patients. CDR3 nucleotide sequences shared between donor and recipient were removed because their origin could not be assigned. At least 2-fold expansion over unstimulated cells and a minimum CFSE-low frequency of 0.002% (template counts) or 0.001% (read counts) were required for clones to be classified as alloreactive. Clones were considered mappable if detected in sequenced pre-transplant spleen, lymph node, or MLR CFSE-low populations of the donor or recipient. The cumulative frequency of alloreactive clones was calculated as a percentage of all sequences, weighted by copy number. The source is immuneACCESS, and TCRdb retained only in-frame sequences with V and J called. Part of the clones is not carried over; for the studies checked, unresolved V genes explain less than half of this, and the remainder is unexplained. V and J calls plus clone size are reproduced from that table; the DNA served to infer D and trimming. The table for this sample lists about 69,000 clones; roughly 89% of them were counted only once. Approximately 6.3% of the sample rests with the top ten.

Worth noting for this clone: The specificity of this receptor is unknown. Base-call qualities are not available, and no considerably larger clone is one nucleotide away.

A distance of 13 bases separates the germline ends of V and J, which lose 7 bases and 0 bases respectively. The CDR1 and CDR2 encoded by the germline V gene are SGHRS and YFSETQ. From the cysteine up to the phenylalanine, the CDR3 has a length of 15 residues. The CDR3 DNA has 45 bases and is translated from base 1. The research as a whole found: Early after transplant, declines in HvG clones were associated with peak levels of circulating GvH clones. High GvH to HvG T cell clonal ratios were observed in the allografts of patients with donor T cell macrochimerism. GvH clones were detected in recipient bone marrow, and some of these GvH clones were observed earlier in ileal mucosa or blood, consistent with an intestinal mucosal origin. Conclusions were limited by the relatively low number and heterogeneity of intestinal transplant patients.

Source: bone marrow, taken almost 750 days after intestinal transplantation. This TCR was recovered from a human patient who received an intestinal transplant, so some T cells may come from the graft donor. Here the chain combines TRBV5-1 and TRBJ2-2; the D segment could be TRBD2, given 5 matching bases. In nucleotide form, the sequence is TGCGCCAGCGGCCGGGAATCCGCGAACACCGGGGAGCTGTTTTTT. It translates to CASGRESANTGELFF.